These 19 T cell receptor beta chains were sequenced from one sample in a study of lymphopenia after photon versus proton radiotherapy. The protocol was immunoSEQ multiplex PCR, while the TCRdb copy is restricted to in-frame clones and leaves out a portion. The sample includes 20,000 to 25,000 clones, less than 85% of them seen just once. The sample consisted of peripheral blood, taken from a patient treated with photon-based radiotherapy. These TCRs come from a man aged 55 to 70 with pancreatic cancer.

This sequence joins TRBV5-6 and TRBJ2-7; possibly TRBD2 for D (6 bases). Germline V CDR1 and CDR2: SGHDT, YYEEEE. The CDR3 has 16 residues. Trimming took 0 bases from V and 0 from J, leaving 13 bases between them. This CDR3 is CASSLGLAGNSYEQYF. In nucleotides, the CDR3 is TGTGCCAGCAGCTTGGGGTTGGCGGGGAACTCCTACGAGCAGTACTTC. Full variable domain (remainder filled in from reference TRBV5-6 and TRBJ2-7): DAGVTQSPTHLIKTRGQQVTLRCSPKSGHDTVSWYQQALGQGPQFIFQYYEEEERQRGNFPDRFSGHQFPNYSSELNVNALLLGDSALYLCASSLGLAGNSYEQYFGPGTRLTVT.

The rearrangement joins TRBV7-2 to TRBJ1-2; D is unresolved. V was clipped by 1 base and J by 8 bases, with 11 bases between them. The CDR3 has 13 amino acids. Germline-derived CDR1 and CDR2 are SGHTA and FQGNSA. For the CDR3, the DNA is TGTGCCAGCAGCTTAGGCAGCGGAGGCGGCTACACCTTC. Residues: CASSLGSGGGYTF.

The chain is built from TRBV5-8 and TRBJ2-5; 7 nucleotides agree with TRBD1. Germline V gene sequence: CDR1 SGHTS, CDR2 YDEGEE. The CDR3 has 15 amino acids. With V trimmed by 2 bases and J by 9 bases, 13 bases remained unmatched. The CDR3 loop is CASSLGDRAFSAQYF. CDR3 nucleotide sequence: TGTGCCAGCAGCTTAGGGGACAGAGCCTTTTCGGCCCAGTACTTC.

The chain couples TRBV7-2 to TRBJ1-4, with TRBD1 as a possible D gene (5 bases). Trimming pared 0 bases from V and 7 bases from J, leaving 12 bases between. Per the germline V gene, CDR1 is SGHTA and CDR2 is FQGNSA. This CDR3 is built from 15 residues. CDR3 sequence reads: CASSLATAVGEKLFF. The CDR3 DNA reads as TGTGCCAGCAGCTTAGCGACAGCAGTGGGTGAAAAACTGTTTTTT.

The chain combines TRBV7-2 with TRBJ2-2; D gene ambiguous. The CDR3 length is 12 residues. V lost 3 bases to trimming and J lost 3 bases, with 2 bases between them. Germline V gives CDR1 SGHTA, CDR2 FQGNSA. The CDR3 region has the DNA TGTGCCAGCAGCTTTTACACCGGGGAGCTGTTTTTT. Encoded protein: CASSFYTGELFF. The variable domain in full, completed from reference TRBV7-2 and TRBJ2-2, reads GAGVSQSPSNKVTEKGKDVELRCDPISGHTALYWYRQSLGQGLEFLIYFQGNSAPDKSGLPSDRFSAERTGGSVSTLTIQRTQQEDSAVYLCASSFYTGELFFGEGSRLTVL.

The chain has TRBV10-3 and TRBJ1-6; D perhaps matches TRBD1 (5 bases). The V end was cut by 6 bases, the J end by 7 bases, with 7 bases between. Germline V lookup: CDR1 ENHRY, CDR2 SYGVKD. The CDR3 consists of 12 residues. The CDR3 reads CAIRGQNSPLHF. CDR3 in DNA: TGTGCCATCAGAGGACAAAATTCACCCCTCCACTTT.

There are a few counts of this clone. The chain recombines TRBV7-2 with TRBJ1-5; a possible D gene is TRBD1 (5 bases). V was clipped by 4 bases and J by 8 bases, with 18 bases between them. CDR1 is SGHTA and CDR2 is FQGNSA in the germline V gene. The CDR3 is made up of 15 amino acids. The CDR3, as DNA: TGTGCCAGCAGCTCCCAAGTGGGGCCCGGGGAGCCCCAGCATTTT. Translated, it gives CASSSQVGPGEPQHF.

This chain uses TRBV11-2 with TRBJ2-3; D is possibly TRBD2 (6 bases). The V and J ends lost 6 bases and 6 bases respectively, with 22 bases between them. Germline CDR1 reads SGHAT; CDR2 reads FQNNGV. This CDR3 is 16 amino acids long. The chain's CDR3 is CASRPSLTRYSDTQYF. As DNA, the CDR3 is TGTGCCAGCAGACCATCCTTGACTAGATATTCCGATACGCAGTATTTT. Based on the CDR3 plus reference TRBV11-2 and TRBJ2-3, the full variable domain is EAGVAQSPRYKIIEKRQSVAFWCNPISGHATLYWYQQILGQGPKLLIQFQNNGVVDDSQLPKDRFSAERLKGVDSTLKIQPAKLEDSAVYLCASRPSLTRYSDTQYFGPGTRLTVL.

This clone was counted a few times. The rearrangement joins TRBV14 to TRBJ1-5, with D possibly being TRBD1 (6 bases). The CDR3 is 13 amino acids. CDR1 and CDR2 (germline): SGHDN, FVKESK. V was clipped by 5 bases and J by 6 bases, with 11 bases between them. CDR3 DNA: TGTGCCAGCAGCAAGACAGGCGGTCAGCCCCAGCATTTT. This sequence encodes CASSKTGGQPQHF.

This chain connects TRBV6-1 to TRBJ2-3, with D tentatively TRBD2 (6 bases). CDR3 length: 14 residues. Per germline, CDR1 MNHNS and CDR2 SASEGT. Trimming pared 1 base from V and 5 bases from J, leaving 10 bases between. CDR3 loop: CASSEVPGGDTQYF. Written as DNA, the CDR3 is TGTGCCAGCAGTGAAGTGCCCGGGGGAGATACGCAGTATTTT.

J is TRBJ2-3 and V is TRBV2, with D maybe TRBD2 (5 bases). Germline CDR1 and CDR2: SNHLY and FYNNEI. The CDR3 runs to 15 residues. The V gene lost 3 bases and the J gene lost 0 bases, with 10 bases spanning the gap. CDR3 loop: CASSDGETSTDTQYF. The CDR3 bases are TGTGCCAGCAGTGACGGGGAAACTAGCACAGATACGCAGTATTTT.

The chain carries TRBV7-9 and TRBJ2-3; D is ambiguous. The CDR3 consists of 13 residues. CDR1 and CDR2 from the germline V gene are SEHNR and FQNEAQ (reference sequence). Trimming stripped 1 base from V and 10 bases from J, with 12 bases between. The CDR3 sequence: CASSLVWVKAQYF. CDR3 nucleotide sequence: TGTGCCAGCAGCTTAGTTTGGGTGAAAGCGCAGTATTTT.

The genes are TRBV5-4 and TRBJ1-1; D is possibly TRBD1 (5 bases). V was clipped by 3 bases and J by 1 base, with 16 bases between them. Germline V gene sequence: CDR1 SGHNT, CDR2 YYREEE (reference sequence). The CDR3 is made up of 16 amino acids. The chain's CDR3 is CASSYGDLQGNTEAFF. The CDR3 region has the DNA TGTGCCAGCAGCTACGGAGACCTGCAGGGGAACACTGAAGCTTTCTTT. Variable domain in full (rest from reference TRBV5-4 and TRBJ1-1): ETGVTQSPTHLIKTRGQQVTLRCSSQSGHNTVSWYQQALGQGPQFIFQYYREEENGRGNFPPRFSGLQFPNYSSELNVNALELDDSALYLCASSYGDLQGNTEAFFGQGTRLTVV.

The CDR3 loop is CASSTSPGTGVEQYF. The CDR3 coding sequence is TGTGCCAGCAGTACCAGCCCCGGGACAGGGGTCGAGCAGTACTTC. V is TRBV6-1 and J is TRBJ2-7; 10 bases match TRBD1. The V gene's germline CDR1 is MNHNS and CDR2 SASEGT. The CDR3 contains 15 residues. J lost 6 bases, V lost 5 bases, and 10 bases had no gene match.

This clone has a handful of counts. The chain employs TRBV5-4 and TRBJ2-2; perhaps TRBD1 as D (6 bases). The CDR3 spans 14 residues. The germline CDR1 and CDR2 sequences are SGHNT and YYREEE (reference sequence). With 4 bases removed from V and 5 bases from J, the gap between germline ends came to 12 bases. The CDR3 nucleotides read TGTGCCAGCAGCCTGGACACAGGGACCGGGGAGCTGTTTTTT. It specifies CASSLDTGTGELFF.

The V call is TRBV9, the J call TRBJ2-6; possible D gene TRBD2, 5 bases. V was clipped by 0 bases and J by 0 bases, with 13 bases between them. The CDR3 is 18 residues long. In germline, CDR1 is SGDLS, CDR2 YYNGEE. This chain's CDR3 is CASSVGGLLISGANVLTF. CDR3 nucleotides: TGTGCCAGCAGCGTAGGTGGACTGTTGATCTCTGGGGCCAACGTCCTGACTTTC.

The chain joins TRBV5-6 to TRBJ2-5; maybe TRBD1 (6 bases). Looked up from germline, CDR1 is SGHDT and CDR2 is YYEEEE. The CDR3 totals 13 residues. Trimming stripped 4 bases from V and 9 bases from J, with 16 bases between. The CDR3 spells CASSGSNRQAQYF. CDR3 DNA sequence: TGTGCCAGCAGCGGGTCAAATCGACAGGCCCAGTACTTC.

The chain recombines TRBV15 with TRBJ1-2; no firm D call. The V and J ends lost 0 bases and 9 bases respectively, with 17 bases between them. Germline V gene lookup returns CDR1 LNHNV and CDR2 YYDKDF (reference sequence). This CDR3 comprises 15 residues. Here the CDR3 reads CATSRDPDRSSSYTF. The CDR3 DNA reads TGTGCCACCAGCAGAGATCCGGATCGAAGTTCGAGCTACACCTTC.

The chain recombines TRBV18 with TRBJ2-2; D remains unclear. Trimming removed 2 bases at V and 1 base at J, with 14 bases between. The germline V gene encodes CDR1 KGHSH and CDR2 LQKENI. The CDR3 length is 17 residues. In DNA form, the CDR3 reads TGTGCCAGCTCACCATTGGCTGTGGGAAGGAACACCGGGGAGCTGTTTTTT. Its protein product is CASSPLAVGRNTGELFF.